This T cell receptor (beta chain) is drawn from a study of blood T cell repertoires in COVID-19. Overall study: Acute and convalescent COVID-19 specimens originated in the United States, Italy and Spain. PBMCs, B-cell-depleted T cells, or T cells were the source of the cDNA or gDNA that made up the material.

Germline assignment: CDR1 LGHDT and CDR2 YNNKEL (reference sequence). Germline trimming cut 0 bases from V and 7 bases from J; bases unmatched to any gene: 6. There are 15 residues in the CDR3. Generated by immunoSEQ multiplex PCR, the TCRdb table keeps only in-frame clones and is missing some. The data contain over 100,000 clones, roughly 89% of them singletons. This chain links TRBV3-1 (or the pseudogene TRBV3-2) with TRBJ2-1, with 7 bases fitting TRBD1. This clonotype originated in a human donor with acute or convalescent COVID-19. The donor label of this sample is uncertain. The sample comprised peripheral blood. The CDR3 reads CASSQDTHRGNEQFF. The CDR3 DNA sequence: TGTGCCAGCAGCCAAGATACGCACAGGGGAAATGAGCAGTTCTTC.